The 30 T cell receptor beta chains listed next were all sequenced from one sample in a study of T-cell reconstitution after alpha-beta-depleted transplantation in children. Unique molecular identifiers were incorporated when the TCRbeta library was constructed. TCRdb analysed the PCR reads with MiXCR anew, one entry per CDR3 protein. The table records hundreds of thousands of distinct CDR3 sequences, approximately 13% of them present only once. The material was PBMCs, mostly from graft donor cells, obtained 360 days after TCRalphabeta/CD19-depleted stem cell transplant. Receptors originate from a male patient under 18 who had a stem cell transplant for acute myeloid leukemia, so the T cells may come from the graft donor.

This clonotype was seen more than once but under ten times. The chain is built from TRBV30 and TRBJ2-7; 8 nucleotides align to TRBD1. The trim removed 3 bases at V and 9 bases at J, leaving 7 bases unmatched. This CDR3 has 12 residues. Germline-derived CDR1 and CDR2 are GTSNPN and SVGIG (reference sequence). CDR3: CAWSKTGTGQYF. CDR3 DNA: TGTGCCTGGAGCAAGACCGGGACAGGGCAGTACTTC.

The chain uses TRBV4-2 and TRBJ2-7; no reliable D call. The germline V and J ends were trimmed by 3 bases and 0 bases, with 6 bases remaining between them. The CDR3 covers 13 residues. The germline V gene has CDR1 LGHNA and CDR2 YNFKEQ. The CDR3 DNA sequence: TGTGCCAGCAGCCATTACAGCTCCTACGAGCAGTACTTC. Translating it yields CASSHYSSYEQYF.

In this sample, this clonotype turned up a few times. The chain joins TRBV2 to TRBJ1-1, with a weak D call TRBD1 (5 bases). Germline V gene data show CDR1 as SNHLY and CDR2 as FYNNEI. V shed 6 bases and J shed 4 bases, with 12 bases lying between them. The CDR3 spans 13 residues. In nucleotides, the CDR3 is TGTGCCAGCAGGCAGGGATGGGCCACTGAAGCTTTCTTT. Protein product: CASRQGWATEAFF.

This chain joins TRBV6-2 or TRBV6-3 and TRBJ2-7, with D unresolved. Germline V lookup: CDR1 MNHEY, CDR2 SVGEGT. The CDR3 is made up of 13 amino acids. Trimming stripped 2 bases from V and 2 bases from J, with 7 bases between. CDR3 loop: CASSYRAAYEQYF. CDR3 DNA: TGTGCCAGCAGTTACAGGGCAGCCTACGAGCAGTACTTC.

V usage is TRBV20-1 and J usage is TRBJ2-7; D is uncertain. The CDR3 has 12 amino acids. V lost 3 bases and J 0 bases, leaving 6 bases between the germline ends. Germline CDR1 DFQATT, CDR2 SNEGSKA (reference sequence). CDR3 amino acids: CSASLVSYEQYF. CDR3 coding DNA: TGCAGTGCTAGTCTCGTCTCCTACGAGCAGTACTTC.

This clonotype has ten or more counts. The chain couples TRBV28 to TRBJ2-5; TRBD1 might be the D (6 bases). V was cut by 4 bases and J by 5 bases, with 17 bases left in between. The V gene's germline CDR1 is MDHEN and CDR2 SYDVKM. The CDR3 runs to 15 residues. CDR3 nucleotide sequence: TGTGCCAGCAGTTCCCATACAGGGCTTAGGGAGACCCAGTACTTC. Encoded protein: CASSSHTGLRETQYF. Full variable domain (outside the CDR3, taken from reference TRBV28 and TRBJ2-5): DVKVTQSSRYLVKRTGEKVFLECVQDMDHENMFWYRQDPGLGLRLIYFSYDVKMKEKGDIPEGYSVSREKKERFSLILESASTNQTSMYLCASSSHTGLRETQYFGPGTRLLVL.

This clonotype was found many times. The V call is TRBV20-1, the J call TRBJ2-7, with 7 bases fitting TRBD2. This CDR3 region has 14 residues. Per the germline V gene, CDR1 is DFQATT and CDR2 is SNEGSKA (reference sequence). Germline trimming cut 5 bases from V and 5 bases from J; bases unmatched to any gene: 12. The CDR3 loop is CSAEVLAALNEQYF. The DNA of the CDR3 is TGCAGTGCTGAGGTTCTAGCGGCCCTTAACGAGCAGTACTTC.

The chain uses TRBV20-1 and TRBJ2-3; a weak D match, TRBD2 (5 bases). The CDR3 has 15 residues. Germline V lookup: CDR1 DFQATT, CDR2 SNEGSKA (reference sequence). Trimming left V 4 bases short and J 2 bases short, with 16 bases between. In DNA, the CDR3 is TGCAGTGCTACCTTCACGAGCGGTTACACAGATACGCAGTATTTT. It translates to CSATFTSGYTDTQYF.

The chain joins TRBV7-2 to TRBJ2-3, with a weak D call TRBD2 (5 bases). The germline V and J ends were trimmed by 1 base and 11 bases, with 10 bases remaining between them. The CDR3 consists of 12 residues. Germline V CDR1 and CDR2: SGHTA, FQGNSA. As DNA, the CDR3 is TGTGCCAGCAGCTTAGATACTAGTCGGCAGTATTTT. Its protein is CASSLDTSRQYF.

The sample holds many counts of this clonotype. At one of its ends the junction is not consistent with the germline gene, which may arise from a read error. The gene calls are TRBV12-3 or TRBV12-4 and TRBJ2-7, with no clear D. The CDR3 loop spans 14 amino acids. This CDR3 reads CASSLGLSSYEQYF. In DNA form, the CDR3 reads TGTGCCAGCAGCTTAGGTTTGTCTTCCTACGAGCAGTACTTC.

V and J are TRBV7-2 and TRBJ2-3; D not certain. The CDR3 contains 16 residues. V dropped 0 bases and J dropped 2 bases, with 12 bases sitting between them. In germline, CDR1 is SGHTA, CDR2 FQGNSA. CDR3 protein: CASSLAVGTVTDTQYF. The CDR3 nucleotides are TGTGCCAGCAGCTTAGCGGTCGGAACTGTCACAGATACGCAGTATTTT.

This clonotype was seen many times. CDR3 sequence: CSVVTAGVETQYF. DNA for the CDR3: TGCAGCGTTGTTACGGCGGGAGTAGAGACCCAGTACTTC. The rearrangement joins TRBV29-1 to TRBJ2-5, with TRBD2 identical over 7 bases. The CDR3 is 13 amino acids. Trimming removed 4 bases from V and 4 bases from J; junction bases left unmatched: 6. The germline V gene has CDR1 SQVTM and CDR2 ANQGSEA.

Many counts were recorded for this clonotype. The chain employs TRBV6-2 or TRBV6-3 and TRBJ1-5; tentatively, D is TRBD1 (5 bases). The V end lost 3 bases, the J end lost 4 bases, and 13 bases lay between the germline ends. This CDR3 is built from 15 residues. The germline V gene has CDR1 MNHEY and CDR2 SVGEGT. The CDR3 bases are TGTGCCAGCAGTTATCATCGACAGCGTAATCAGCCCCAGCATTTT. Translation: CASSYHRQRNQPQHF.

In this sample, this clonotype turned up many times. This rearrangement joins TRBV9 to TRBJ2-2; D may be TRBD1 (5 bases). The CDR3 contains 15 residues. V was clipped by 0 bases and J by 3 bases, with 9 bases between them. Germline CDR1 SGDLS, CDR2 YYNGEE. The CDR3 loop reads CASSVVQGHTGELFF. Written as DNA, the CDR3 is TGTGCCAGCAGCGTAGTTCAGGGCCACACCGGGGAGCTGTTTTTT.

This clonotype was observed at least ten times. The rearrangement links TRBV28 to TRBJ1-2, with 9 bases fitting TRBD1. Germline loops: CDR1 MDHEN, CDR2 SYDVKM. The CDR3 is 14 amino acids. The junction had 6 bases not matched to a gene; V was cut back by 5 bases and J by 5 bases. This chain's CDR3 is CASSAPGQGYGYTF. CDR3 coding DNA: TGTGCCAGCAGTGCACCGGGACAGGGTTATGGCTACACCTTC.

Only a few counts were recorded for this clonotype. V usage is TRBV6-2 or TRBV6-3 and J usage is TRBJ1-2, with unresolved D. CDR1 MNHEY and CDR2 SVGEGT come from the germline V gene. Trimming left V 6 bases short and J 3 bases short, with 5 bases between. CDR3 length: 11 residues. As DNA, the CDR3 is TGTGCCAGCAGCCTTCACTATGGCTACACCTTC. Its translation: CASSLHYGYTF.

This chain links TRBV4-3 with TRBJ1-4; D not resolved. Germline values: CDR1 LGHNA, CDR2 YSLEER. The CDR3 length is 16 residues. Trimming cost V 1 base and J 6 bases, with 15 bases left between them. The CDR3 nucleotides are TGCGCCAGCAGCCAAGTTAGCTCTGGGCTGGATGAAAAACTGTTTTTT. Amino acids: CASSQVSSGLDEKLFF.

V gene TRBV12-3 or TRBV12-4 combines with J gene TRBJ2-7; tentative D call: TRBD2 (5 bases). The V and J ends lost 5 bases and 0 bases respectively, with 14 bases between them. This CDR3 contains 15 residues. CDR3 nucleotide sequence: TGTGCCAGCAGTCTAGAGGGCGTACTCTCCTACGAGCAGTACTTC. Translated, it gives CASSLEGVLSYEQYF.

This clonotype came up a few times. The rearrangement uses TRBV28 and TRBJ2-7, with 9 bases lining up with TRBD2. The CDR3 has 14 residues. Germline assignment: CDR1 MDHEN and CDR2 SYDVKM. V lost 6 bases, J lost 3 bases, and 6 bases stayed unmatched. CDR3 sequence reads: CASRIAGAIYEQYF. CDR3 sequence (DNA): TGTGCCAGCAGAATAGCGGGAGCTATCTACGAGCAGTACTTC.

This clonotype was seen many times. For the CDR3, the DNA is TGTGCCAGTAGTGTGGACAGCACCAAAAACATTCAGTACTTC. It yields the protein CASSVDSTKNIQYF. This rearrangement joins TRBV19 to TRBJ2-4; maybe TRBD1 (6 bases). The germline V and J ends were trimmed by 5 bases and 2 bases, with 10 bases remaining between them. The germline V gene has CDR1 LNHDA and CDR2 SQIVND (reference sequence). This CDR3 is built from 14 residues.

CDR3 nucleotides: TGTGCCGCCCGGGGTAGCGGGAGGTCGGATGAGCAGTTCTTC. Its protein product is CAARGSGRSDEQFF. The chain joins TRBV12-3 or TRBV12-4 to TRBJ2-1; 10 positions agree with TRBD2. V shed 11 bases and J 8 bases; nucleotides not matched to a gene: 12. CDR3 length: 14 residues.

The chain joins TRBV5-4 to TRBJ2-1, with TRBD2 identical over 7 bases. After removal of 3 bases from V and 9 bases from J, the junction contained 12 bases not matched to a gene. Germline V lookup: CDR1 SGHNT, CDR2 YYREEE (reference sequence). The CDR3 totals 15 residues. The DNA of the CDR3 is TGTGCCAGCAGCTCGCGGACTAGTAGCGTTAGTGAGCAGTTCTTC. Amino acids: CASSSRTSSVSEQFF.

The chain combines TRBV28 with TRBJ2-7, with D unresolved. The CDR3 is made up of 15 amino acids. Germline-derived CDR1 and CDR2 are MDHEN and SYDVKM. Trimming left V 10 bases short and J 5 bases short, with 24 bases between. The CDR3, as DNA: TGTGCCACCTCAGACCTATCCCGGAGTTCCCACGAGCAGTACTTC. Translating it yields CATSDLSRSSHEQYF.

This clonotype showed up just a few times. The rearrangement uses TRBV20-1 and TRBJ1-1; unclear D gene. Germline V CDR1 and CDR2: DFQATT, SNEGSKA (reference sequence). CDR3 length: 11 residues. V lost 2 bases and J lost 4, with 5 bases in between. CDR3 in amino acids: CSARQRTEAFF. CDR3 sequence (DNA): TGCAGTGCTAGACAGCGCACTGAAGCTTTCTTT.

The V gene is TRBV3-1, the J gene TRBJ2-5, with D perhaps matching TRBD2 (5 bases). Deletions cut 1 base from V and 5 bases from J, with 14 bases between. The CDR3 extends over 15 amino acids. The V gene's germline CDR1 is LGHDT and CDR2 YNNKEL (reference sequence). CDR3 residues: CASSQGTRAPETQYF. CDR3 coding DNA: TGTGCCAGCAGCCAAGGTACGCGGGCCCCCGAGACCCAGTACTTC.

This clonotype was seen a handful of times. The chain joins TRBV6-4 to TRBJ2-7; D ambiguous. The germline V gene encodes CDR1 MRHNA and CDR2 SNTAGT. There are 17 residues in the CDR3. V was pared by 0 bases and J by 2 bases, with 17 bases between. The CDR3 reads CASSDSRNNDTAYEQYF. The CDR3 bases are TGTGCCAGCAGTGACTCGCGAAACAACGACACCGCCTACGAGCAGTACTTC.

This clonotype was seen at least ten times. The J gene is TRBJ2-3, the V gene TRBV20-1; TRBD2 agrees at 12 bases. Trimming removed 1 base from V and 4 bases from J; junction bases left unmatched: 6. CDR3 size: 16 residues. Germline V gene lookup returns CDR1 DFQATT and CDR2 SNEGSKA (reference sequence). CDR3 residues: CSARGLAGGPPDTQYF. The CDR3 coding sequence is TGCAGTGCTAGAGGTCTAGCGGGAGGGCCCCCAGATACGCAGTATTTT.

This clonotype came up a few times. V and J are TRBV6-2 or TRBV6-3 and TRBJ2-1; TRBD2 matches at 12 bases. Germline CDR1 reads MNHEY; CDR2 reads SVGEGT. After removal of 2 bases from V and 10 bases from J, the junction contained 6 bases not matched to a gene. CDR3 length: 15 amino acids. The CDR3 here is CASSYPPGLAGEQFF. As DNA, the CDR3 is TGTGCCAGCAGTTACCCTCCGGGACTAGCGGGCGAGCAGTTCTTC.

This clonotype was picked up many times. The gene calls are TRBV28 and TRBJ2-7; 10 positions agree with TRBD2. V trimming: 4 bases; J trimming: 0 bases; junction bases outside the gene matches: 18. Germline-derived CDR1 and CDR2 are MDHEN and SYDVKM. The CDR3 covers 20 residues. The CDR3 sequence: CASSSIISGRKEKDSYEQYF. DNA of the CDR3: TGTGCCAGCAGTTCCATTATTAGCGGGAGGAAGGAAAAGGACTCCTACGAGCAGTACTTC.

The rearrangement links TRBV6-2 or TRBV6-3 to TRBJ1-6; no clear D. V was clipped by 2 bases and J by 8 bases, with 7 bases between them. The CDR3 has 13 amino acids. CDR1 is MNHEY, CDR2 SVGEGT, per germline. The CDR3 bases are TGTGCCAGCAGTTACCATCGGGATTCACCCCTCCACTTT. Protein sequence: CASSYHRDSPLHF.